Listed here are 24 T cell receptor beta chains from one sample, sequenced in a study of T-cell memory formation after mild COVID-19. From the 5' RACE reads, TCRdb called clonotypes with MiXCR, one entry per CDR3 protein. In the table there are roughly 320,000 distinct CDR3 sequences, 28% of which are singletons. The sample comprised PBMCs or a T cell subset sorted from them (not recorded which). Receptors originate from an adult woman who had mild COVID-19 (a few samples of this study predate the infection). Cell type and time point are not known.

The rearrangement joins TRBV30 to TRBJ1-3, with D perhaps matching TRBD1 (5 bases). The germline V gene has CDR1 GTSNPN and CDR2 SVGIG (reference sequence). V gave up 4 bases and J gave up 4 bases, with 14 bases separating them. The CDR3 spans 14 residues. The CDR3 coding sequence is TGTGCCTGGATTGGGACGGAATTAGGAAACACCATATATTTT. This encodes CAWIGTELGNTIYF.

The rearrangement links TRBV27 to TRBJ1-1; D gene uncertain. The CDR3 length is 14 residues. The germline gives CDR1 MNHEY, CDR2 SMNVEV (reference sequence). V lost 3 bases and J lost 1, with 9 bases in between. CDR3 nucleotides: TGTGCCAGCAGTTTGTTGGCCCCGAACACTGAAGCTTTCTTT. Translating it yields CASSLLAPNTEAFF.

This clonotype occurred a few times. This chain uses TRBV4-3 with TRBJ2-5; the D gene is possibly TRBD2 (5 bases). The V end was cut by 2 bases, the J end by 2 bases, with 12 bases between. The CDR3 length is 15 residues. Germline V gene data show CDR1 as LGHNA and CDR2 as YSLEER. CDR3 sequence: CASSQQRAGQETQYF. The CDR3 nucleotides read TGCGCCAGCAGCCAACAGAGGGCCGGACAAGAGACCCAGTACTTC.

This clonotype was detected a few times. The rearrangement joins TRBV29-1 to TRBJ2-3, with D possibly being TRBD2 (5 bases). This CDR3 has 14 amino acids. Germline V gene sequence: CDR1 SQVTM, CDR2 ANQGSEA. Trimming removed 3 bases from V and 0 bases from J, with 10 bases in between. The DNA of the CDR3 is TGCAGCGTTGACGGGGTCCTCAGCACAGATACGCAGTATTTT. This sequence encodes CSVDGVLSTDTQYF.

The sample holds a few counts of this clonotype. The chain carries TRBV13 and TRBJ2-2; a weak D match, TRBD2 (5 bases). Germline V CDR1 and CDR2: PRHDT, FYEKMQ (reference sequence). V lost 5 bases and J 2 bases, leaving 15 bases between the germline ends. The CDR3 is 16 residues long. Here the CDR3 reads CASSLRTLENTGELFF. In DNA form, the CDR3 reads TGTGCCAGCAGCCTCCGGACTCTCGAAAACACCGGGGAGCTGTTTTTT.

V gene TRBV7-3 combines with J gene TRBJ2-1; TRBD2 matches 7 bases. Germline trimming cut 5 bases from V and 2 bases from J; bases unmatched to any gene: 12. The V gene's germline CDR1 is SGHTA and CDR2 FQGTGA. The CDR3 has 17 residues. The CDR3 sequence is CASSRAGGGSPYNEQFF. The CDR3 DNA is TGTGCCAGCAGCCGCGCGGGTGGCGGGAGCCCCTACAATGAGCAGTTCTTC.

This clonotype came up a few times. The chain combines TRBV6-1 with TRBJ1-1, with D perhaps matching TRBD1 (5 bases). Deletions cut 6 bases from V and 7 bases from J, with 15 bases between. The CDR3 runs to 13 residues. The V gene's germline CDR1 is MNHNS and CDR2 SASEGT. The DNA of the CDR3 is TGTGCCAGCAGGGAGAGGGGCCGGTATGAAGCTTTCTTT. Translation: CASRERGRYEAFF.

A few counts support this clonotype. The V gene is TRBV15, the J gene TRBJ1-3; no clear D gene. The CDR3 length is 15 residues. CDR1 and CDR2 from the germline V gene are LNHNV and YYDKDF (reference sequence). Trimming left V 1 base short and J 0 bases short, with 7 bases between. In nucleotides, the CDR3 is TGTGCCACCAGCAGAGGGACGGCCTCTGGAAACACCATATATTTT. Its protein product is CATSRGTASGNTIYF.

This chain links TRBV5-5 with TRBJ1-1; D is possibly TRBD1 (6 bases). The V end lost 0 bases, the J end lost 0 bases, and 18 bases lay between the germline ends. Per the germline V gene, CDR1 is SGHKS and CDR2 is YYEKEE (reference sequence). The CDR3 loop spans 18 amino acids. CDR3 coding DNA: TGTGCCAGCAGCTTGGGCGCACAGGGACCCTCCATGAACACTGAAGCTTTCTTT. Protein product: CASSLGAQGPSMNTEAFF.

This clonotype showed up just once. The J gene is TRBJ1-1, the V gene TRBV9, with no clear D. V was cut by 0 bases and J by 8 bases, with 11 bases left in between. The CDR3 is made up of 13 amino acids. CDR1 is SGDLS and CDR2 is YYNGEE in the germline V gene. The CDR3 DNA reads TGTGCCAGCAGCGTAGCTGGGTCACAGGAAGCTTTCTTT. Protein sequence: CASSVAGSQEAFF. Supplemented by reference TRBV9 and TRBJ1-1, the full variable domain reads DSGVTQTPKHLITATGQRVTLRCSPRSGDLSVYWYQQSLDQGLQFLIQYYNGEERAKGNILERFSAQQFPDLHSELNLSSLELGDSALYFCASSVAGSQEAFFGQGTRLTVV.

The CDR3 coding sequence is TGTGCCAGCAGGACAGCTCCCAATCAGCCCCAGCATTTT. Translation gives CASRTAPNQPQHF. The chain uses TRBV28 and TRBJ1-5; the D gene is possibly TRBD1 (5 bases). This CDR3 is built from 13 residues. Germline values: CDR1 MDHEN, CDR2 SYDVKM. V was clipped by 6 bases and J by 3 bases, with 9 bases between them.

In this sample, this clonotype turned up a few times. This chain joins TRBV29-1 and TRBJ2-5; D unclear. The germline gives CDR1 SQVTM, CDR2 ANQGSEA. This CDR3 spans 13 amino acids. Trimming removed 3 bases from V and 1 base from J, with 9 bases in between. CDR3 sequence reads: CSVDKGTQETQYF. The CDR3 DNA follows: TGCAGCGTTGACAAGGGAACCCAAGAGACCCAGTACTTC.

The chain couples TRBV2 to TRBJ2-7; 9 positions match TRBD2. Per germline, CDR1 SNHLY and CDR2 FYNNEI. With 2 bases clipped from V and 5 bases from J, the junction kept 10 bases outside the gene matches. The CDR3 covers 16 residues. CDR3 amino acids: CASSESSGRAHNEQYF. In DNA, the CDR3 is TGTGCCAGCAGTGAAAGTAGCGGGAGAGCGCACAACGAGCAGTACTTC.

V and J are TRBV6-5 and TRBJ2-7; 9 bases fit TRBD1. V lost 5 bases and J lost 5; bases outside the gene matches: 10. The CDR3 is 15 amino acids. CDR1 is MNHEY, CDR2 SVGAGI, per germline. CDR3: CASSPPGQGSDEQYF. Written as DNA, the CDR3 is TGTGCCAGCAGTCCCCCGGGACAGGGAAGTGACGAGCAGTACTTC.

The J gene is TRBJ2-7, the V gene TRBV7-2, with D possibly TRBD2 on 6 matching bases. V lost 5 bases to trimming and J lost 4 bases, with 21 bases between them. This CDR3 contains 16 residues. Germline lookup yields CDR1 SGHTA and CDR2 FQGNSA. In DNA, the CDR3 is TGTGCCAGCAGCCCATCATCACCCGCGGGACGTTACGAGCAGTACTTC. It translates to CASSPSSPAGRYEQYF.

This clonotype was picked up many times. The CDR3 sequence: CASSPIRTSASYEQYF. Written as DNA, the CDR3 is TGTGCCAGCTCACCCATTAGGACTAGCGCGTCCTACGAGCAGTACTTC. This chain uses TRBV18 with TRBJ2-7; TRBD2 aligns across 9 bases. V dropped 3 bases and J dropped 1; count of bases not matched to a gene: 7. The germline V gene has CDR1 KGHSH and CDR2 LQKENI. CDR3 length: 16 residues.

The chain employs TRBV4-1 and TRBJ2-3, with TRBD1 identical over 8 bases. Germline CDR1 and CDR2: MGHRA and YSYEKL. V gave up 3 bases and J gave up 3 bases; unmatched junction bases: 5. CDR3 length equals 15 residues. This CDR3 is CASSQGRGRTDTQYF. DNA of the CDR3: TGCGCCAGCAGCCAGGGCAGGGGGCGTACAGATACGCAGTATTTT.

The chain couples TRBV4-2 to TRBJ1-5; TRBD1 might be the D (5 bases). CDR1 is LGHNA, CDR2 YNFKEQ, per germline. V was pared by 0 bases and J by 6 bases, with 15 bases between. This CDR3 has 16 amino acids. The CDR3 reads CASSQEGSGTIQPQHF. The CDR3 DNA reads TGTGCCAGCAGCCAAGAGGGTTCAGGGACGATTCAGCCCCAGCATTTT.

The chain uses TRBV5-1 and TRBJ1-6, with 8 bases lining up with TRBD1. The junction had 4 bases not matched to a gene; V was cut back by 2 bases and J by 6 bases. This CDR3 is built from 15 residues. Germline V lookup: CDR1 SGHRS, CDR2 YFSETQ. The CDR3 coding sequence is TGCGCCAGCAGCTTTGGGGACAGGAGTAATTCACCCCTCCACTTT. Its protein is CASSFGDRSNSPLHF.

The J gene is TRBJ2-1, the V gene TRBV7-8; D call uncertain. This CDR3 comprises 12 residues. The V gene's germline CDR1 is SGHVS and CDR2 FQNEAQ. V dropped 6 bases and J dropped 4 bases, with 7 bases sitting between them. CDR3 region: CASSTSYNEQFF. The CDR3 DNA sequence: TGTGCCAGCAGTACCTCGTACAATGAGCAGTTCTTC.

This clonotype occurred many times. A junction end diverges from the germline sequence, so it may reflect a read error. J is TRBJ2-1 and V is TRBV7-9; TRBD2 matches at 11 bases. Germline V gives CDR1 SEHNR, CDR2 FQNEAQ (reference sequence). This CDR3 spans 14 amino acids. The CDR3 protein is CASSSQLAGGIGLF. Written as DNA, the CDR3 is TGTGCCAGCAGCTCACAGCTAGCGGGAGGAATCGGGCTCTTC.

This clonotype was observed a few times. The V and J genes are TRBV7-3 and TRBJ2-2; TRBD1 agrees at 10 bases. This CDR3 region has 14 residues. V was clipped by 6 bases and J by 5 bases; unmatched bases: 3. Germline lookup yields CDR1 SGHTA and CDR2 FQGTGA. The CDR3 here is CASSRTGGTGELFF. CDR3 nucleotide sequence: TGTGCCAGCAGTCGGACAGGGGGGACCGGGGAGCTGTTTTTT.

This clonotype was counted ten times or more. The chain combines TRBV7-2 with TRBJ1-5; D is possibly TRBD1 (5 bases). With 5 bases removed from V and 6 bases from J, the gap between germline ends came to 11 bases. The CDR3 runs 13 residues. The germline gives CDR1 SGHTA, CDR2 FQGNSA. The CDR3 loop reads CASSPGRVQPQHF. The CDR3 region has the DNA TGTGCCAGCAGCCCGGGGCGCGTTCAGCCCCAGCATTTT.

V is TRBV7-2 and J is TRBJ2-1; 7 bases align to TRBD1. After removal of 4 bases from V and 9 bases from J, the junction contained 12 bases not matched to a gene. The germline V gene encodes CDR1 SGHTA and CDR2 FQGNSA. The CDR3 length is 15 residues. The CDR3 region is CASSSRDRAYPEQFF. CDR3 bases: TGTGCCAGCAGCTCACGGGACAGAGCATACCCTGAGCAGTTCTTC.